This T cell receptor (beta chain) was found in a study of regulatory T cells in long-lasting Graves disease. On this clonotype: Its target is unknown.

Study results and caveats: Patients with persistent disease shared 2,500 or so public clonotypes, outpacing the approximately 970 shared by new patients.

This sample's time point: newly diagnosed GD, antithyroid drugs for less than 3 months. PBMCs were the source of the RNA used for TCR sequencing. The V gene lost 5 bases and the J gene lost 3 bases, with 17 bases spanning the gap. CDR1 is SEHNR and CDR2 is FQNEAQ in the germline V gene (reference sequence). The CDR3 is made up of 15 amino acids. Construction of TCR beta libraries relied on iRepertoire HTBI primers and on Arm-PCR targeting CDR3 regions. TCRdb ran MiXCR on the multiplex PCR reads and lists one entry per CDR3 protein. Counted here are some 370,000 distinct CDR3 sequences, 12% occurring once; the ten biggest clones make up approximately 20%. This sample also appeared in a second study, on T cells in Graves' hyperthyroidism and ophthalmopathy.

The clonotype originates from a woman under 30 with Graves disease. V is TRBV7-9 and J is TRBJ2-7, with D possibly matching TRBD1 (6 bases). Sequences were derived from peripheral blood mononuclear cells (PBMCs), sampled at new diagnosis, from a patient treated with antithyroid drugs. CDR3 region: CASSPERTGIYEQYF. The CDR3 DNA sequence: TGTGCCAGCAGCCCGGAGAGAACAGGGATCTACGAGCAGTACTTC. Drawing the rest from reference TRBV7-9 and TRBJ2-7, the complete variable domain is DTGVSQNPRHKITKRGQNVTFRCDPISEHNRLYWYRQTLGQGPEFLTYFQNEAQLEKSRLLSDRFSAERPKGSFSTLEIQRTEQGDSAMYLCASSPERTGIYEQYFGPGTRLTVT.